The present TCR beta chain was sequenced within a study of OX40 agonist ivuxolimab in advanced cancers. Regarding the research as a whole: The costimulatory receptor OX40 (CD134) was targeted by ivuxolimab, a fully human IgG2 agonistic monoclonal antibody. Intravenous ivuxolimab was administered to patients every 2 weeks at six dose levels: 0.01, 0.1, 0.3, 1.5, 3 and 10 mg/kg. Of the approximately 54 patients in dose escalation, about 20 had hepatocellular carcinoma, about 15 had melanoma, 9 had renal cell carcinoma and 9 had head and neck cancer. A male proportion of around 81% and a mean age of roughly 55 years, ranging from 23 to 79, were recorded for the dose-escalation cohort. Patients were allowed to have had prior anti-PD-1, anti-PD-L1 or anti-CTLA-4 therapy, and around 40% of the dose-escalation patients had previously received checkpoint inhibitors. Partial responses were achieved by three dose-escalation patients, of whom one had hepatocellular carcinoma and two had cutaneous melanoma. The purpose of peripheral TCRbeta sequencing was to test whether ivuxolimab changed TCR sequence diversity and led to clonal T-cell expansion. The paper covers the monotherapy dose-escalation part of the phase I ivuxolimab trial, which included N of about 50 patients. The paper as a whole reports these results and caveats: Low levels of normalized T-cell clonal expansion were also seen in some nonresponding patients. In the 0.1-3.0 mg/kg groups, partial responders had among the lowest normalized peripheral clonal expansion, particularly in CD8+ T cells. After ivuxolimab, expanded clones were on average more numerous among CD8+ T cells than among CD4+ T cells. At doses from 0.1 to 3.0 mg/kg, clonal expansion was seen in both CD4+ and CD8+ blood T cells between baseline and week 6. The antigen specificity of the peripheral T cells that underwent clonal expansion was not determined.

Genomic DNA was isolated from the sorted cells so that the TCRbeta CDR3 region could be sequenced. The immunoSEQ Assay was used to sequence the TCRbeta CDR3 regions. TCRdb mirrors the immuneACCESS table, restricted to in-frame sequences. Some clones are absent from its copies; in checked studies, under half trace to an unresolved V gene, and the reason for the others is unknown. The sample records about 76,000 clones, approximately 86% of which are singletons. Of the sample, about 2.6% falls within the top ten clones. To note about this clone: The antigen it binds to is not known. The sample holds no much larger clone one base away, and base qualities are not on file.

V drops 8 bases and J drops 2 bases, leaving 9 bases in between. The CDR3 covers 12 residues, taking in both the cysteine and the phenylalanine. The only DNA kept is the CDR3, 36 bases in frame from the first base. The germline V gene sets CDR1 to MDHEN and CDR2 to SYDVKM. The trial excluded patients who had a history of autoimmune disease or who were on systemic immunosuppression. Peripheral blood for TCR sequencing was collected from all dose cohorts at baseline, on cycle 4 day 1, and on cycle 7 day 1. Samples were obtained from an open-label, multicenter, first-in-human phase I dose-escalation trial of ivuxolimab. Adults with locally advanced or metastatic melanoma, renal cell carcinoma, hepatocellular carcinoma or head and neck squamous cell carcinoma were enrolled in the trial. Before TCR sequencing, CD4+ T cells and CD8+ T cells were sorted from peripheral blood as separate populations.

The TCR originated in an adult with an advanced solid tumor such as melanoma, head and neck, liver or kidney cancer. This chain joins TRBV28 to TRBJ1-2, with the D gene call left open. Here the sequenced sample was CD4+ or CD8+ T cells sorted from blood, taken in a trial of the OX40 agonist ivuxolimab. The nucleotides read TGTGCCAGCCGGCAGTTGAACTATGGCTACACCTTC. Its translation is CASRQLNYGYTF.